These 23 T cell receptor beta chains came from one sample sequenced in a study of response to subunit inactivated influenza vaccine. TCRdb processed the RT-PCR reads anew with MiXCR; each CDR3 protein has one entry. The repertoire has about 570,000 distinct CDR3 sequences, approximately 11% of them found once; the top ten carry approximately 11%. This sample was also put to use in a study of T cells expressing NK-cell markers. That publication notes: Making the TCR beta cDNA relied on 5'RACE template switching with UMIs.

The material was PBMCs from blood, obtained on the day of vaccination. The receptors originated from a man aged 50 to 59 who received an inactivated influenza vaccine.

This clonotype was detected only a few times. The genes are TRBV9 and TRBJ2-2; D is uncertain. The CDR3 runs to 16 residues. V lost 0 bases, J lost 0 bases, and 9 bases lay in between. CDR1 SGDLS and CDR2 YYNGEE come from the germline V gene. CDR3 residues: CASSVDAETNTGELFF. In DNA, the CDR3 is TGTGCCAGCAGCGTAGATGCGGAAACGAACACCGGGGAGCTGTTTTTT.

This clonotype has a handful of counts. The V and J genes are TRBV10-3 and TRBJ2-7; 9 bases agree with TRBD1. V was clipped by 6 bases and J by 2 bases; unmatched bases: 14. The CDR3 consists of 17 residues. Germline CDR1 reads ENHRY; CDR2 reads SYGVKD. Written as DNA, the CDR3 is TGTGCCATCAGCAACGCAGTAGGACAGGGGAGGACCTACGAGCAGTACTTC. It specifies CAISNAVGQGRTYEQYF.

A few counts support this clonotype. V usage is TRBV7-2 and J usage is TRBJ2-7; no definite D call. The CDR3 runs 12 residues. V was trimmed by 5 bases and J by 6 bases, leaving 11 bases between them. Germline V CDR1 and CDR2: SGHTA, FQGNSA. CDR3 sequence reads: CASSPGWGEQYF. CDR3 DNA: TGTGCCAGCAGCCCAGGATGGGGCGAGCAGTACTTC.

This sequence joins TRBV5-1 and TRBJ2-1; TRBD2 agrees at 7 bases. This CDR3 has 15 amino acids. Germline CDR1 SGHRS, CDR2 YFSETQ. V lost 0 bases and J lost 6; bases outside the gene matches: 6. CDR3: CASSLGSGASNEQFF. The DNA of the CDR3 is TGCGCCAGCAGCTTGGGCAGCGGGGCGAGCAATGAGCAGTTCTTC.

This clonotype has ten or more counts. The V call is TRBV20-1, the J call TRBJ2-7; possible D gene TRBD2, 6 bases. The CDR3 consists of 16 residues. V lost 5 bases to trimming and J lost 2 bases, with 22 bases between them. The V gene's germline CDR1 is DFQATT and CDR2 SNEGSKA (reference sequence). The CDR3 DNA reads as TGCAGTGCTCGGGATACCTCGGGACTGAACACCTACGAGCAGTACTTC. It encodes CSARDTSGLNTYEQYF.

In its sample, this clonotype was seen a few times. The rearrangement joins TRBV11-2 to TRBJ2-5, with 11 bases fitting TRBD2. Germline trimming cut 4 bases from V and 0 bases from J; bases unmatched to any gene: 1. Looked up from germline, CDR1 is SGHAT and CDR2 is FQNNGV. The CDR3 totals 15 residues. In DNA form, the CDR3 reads TGTGCCAGCAGCTGGACTAGCGGGTACCAAGAGACCCAGTACTTC. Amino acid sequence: CASSWTSGYQETQYF.

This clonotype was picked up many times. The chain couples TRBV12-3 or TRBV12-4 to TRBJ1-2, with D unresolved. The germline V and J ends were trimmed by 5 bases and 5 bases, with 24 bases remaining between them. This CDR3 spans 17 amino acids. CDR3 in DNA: TGTGCCAGCAGTCCATCGGCACGAAACATGAGAGGGTATGGCTACACCTTC. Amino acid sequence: CASSPSARNMRGYGYTF.

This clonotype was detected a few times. The CDR3 is CASSFLGFGSGANVLTF. The DNA for the CDR3 is TGTGCCAGCAGTTTCTTAGGCTTCGGCTCTGGGGCCAACGTCCTGACTTTC. The genes are TRBV12-3 or TRBV12-4 and TRBJ2-6, with no clear D. This CDR3 has 17 residues. The germline V and J ends were trimmed by 3 bases and 0 bases, with 12 bases remaining between them.

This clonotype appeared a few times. The CDR3 nucleotides read TGTGCCAGCAGCTCTTGGGGGACAGGGGAAGGTTACGAGCAGTACTTC. Translation: CASSSWGTGEGYEQYF. The chain couples TRBV12-3 or TRBV12-4 to TRBJ2-7; the match to TRBD1 covers 10 bases. The CDR3 runs to 16 residues. V lost 6 bases and J lost 4; bases outside the gene matches: 12.

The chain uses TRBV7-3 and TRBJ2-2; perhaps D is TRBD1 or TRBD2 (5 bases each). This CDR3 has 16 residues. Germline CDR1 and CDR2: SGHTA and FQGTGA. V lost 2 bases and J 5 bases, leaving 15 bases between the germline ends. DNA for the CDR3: TGTGCCAGCAGCTTATTGGGTCAGGGAGATACCGGGGAGCTGTTTTTT. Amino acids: CASSLLGQGDTGELFF.

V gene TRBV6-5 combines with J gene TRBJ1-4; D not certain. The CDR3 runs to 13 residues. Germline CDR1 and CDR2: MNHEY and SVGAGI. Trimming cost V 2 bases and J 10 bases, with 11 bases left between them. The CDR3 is CASSYGEGGKLFF. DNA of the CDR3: TGTGCCAGCAGTTACGGGGAGGGAGGAAAACTGTTTTTT.

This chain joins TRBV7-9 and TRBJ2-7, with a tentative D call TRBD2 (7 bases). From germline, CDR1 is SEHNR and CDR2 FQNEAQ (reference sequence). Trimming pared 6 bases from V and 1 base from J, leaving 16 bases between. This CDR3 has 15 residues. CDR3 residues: CASRKGGGGSYEQYF. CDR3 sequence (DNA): TGTGCCAGCAGAAAGGGGGGCGGGGGTTCCTACGAGCAGTACTTC.

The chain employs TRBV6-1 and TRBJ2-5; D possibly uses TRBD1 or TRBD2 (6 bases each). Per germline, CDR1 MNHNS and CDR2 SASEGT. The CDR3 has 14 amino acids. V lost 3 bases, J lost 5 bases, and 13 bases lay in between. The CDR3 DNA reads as TGTGCCAGCAGTGAGAGGGGGGCCGGGGAGACCCAGTACTTC. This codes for CASSERGAGETQYF.

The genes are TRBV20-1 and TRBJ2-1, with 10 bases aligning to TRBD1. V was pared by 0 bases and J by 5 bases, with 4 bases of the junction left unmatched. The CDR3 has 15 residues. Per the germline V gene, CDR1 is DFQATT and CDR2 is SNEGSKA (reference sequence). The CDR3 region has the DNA TGCAGTGCTAGAGATAGTGGGACAGGGGACAATGAGCAGTTCTTC. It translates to CSARDSGTGDNEQFF.

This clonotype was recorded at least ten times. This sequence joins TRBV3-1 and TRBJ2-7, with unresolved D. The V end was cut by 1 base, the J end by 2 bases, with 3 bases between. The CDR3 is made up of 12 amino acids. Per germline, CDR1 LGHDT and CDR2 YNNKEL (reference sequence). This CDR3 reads CASSQVPYEQYF. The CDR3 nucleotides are TGTGCCAGCAGCCAAGTCCCCTACGAGCAGTACTTC.

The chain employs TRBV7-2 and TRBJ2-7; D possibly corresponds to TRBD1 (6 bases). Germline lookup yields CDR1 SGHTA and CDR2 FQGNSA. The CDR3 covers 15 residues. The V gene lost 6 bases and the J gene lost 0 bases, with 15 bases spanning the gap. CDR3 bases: TGTGCCAGCAGGCCAGCAGGGGCCCCCTCCTACGAGCAGTACTTC. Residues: CASRPAGAPSYEQYF.

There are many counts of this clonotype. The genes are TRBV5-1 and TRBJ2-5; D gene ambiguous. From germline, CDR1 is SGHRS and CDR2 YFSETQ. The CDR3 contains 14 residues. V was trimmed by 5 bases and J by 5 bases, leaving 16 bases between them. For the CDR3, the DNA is TGCGCCAGCAGTACCAAAGGATCCCAGGAGACCCAGTACTTC. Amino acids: CASSTKGSQETQYF.

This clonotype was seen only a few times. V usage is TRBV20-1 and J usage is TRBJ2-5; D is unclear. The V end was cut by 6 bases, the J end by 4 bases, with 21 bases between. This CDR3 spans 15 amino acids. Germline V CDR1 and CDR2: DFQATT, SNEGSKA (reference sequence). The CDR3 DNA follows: TGCAGTGCAAGGCTCTCAGGTCCCAGGAGAGAGACCCAGTACTTC. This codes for CSARLSGPRRETQYF.

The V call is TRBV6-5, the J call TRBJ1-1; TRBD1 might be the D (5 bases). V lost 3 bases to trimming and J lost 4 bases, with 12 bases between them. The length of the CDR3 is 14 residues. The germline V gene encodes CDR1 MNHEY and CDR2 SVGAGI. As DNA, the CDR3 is TGTGCCAGCAGTTATCCGGAGGGGAGCACTGAAGCTTTCTTT. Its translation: CASSYPEGSTEAFF.

The CDR3 DNA follows: TGTGCCAGCAGCTTAAGCATTAGCGGGAGGGCCAGTGAGCAGTTCTTC. Amino acid sequence: CASSLSISGRASEQFF. The chain combines TRBV11-2 with TRBJ2-1; 11 bases line up with TRBD2. V dropped 2 bases and J dropped 9; count of bases not matched to a gene: 9. CDR3 length: 16 amino acids. Germline CDR1 is SGHAT and CDR2 is FQNNGV.

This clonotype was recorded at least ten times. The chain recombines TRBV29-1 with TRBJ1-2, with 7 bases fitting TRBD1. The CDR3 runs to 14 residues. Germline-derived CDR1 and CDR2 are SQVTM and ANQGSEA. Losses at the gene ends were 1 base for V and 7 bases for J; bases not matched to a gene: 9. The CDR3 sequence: CSVEAGGQFSGYTF. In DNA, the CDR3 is TGCAGCGTTGAAGCGGGGGGACAGTTCTCTGGCTACACCTTC.

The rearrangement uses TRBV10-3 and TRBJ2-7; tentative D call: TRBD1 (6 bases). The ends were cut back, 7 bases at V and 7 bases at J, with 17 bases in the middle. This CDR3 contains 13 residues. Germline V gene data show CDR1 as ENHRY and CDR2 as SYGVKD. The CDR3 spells CAITARAGDEQYF. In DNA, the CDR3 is TGTGCCATCACAGCCCGGGCAGGGGATGAGCAGTACTTC.

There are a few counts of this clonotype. The CDR3 is CATSDTMGSPSYNEQFF. The CDR3 coding sequence is TGTGCCACCAGTGATACTATGGGGTCGCCCTCCTACAATGAGCAGTTCTTC. The gene calls are TRBV24-1 and TRBJ2-1; unclear D gene. The CDR3 has 17 amino acids. The V end lost 3 bases, the J end lost 0 bases, and 14 bases lay between the germline ends. Per the germline V gene, CDR1 is KGHDR and CDR2 is SFDVKD.